Each of the 21 T cell receptor beta chains below was sequenced from the same sample in a study of cytomegalovirus exposure and HLA in healthy donors. PCR involved 60 Vbeta and 13 Jbeta primers. Produced via immunoSEQ multiplex PCR; TCRdb's table is partial and in-frame only. The sample carries roughly 30,000 clones, about 87% recorded once. Sequencing was performed on PBMCs. The receptor source for this set is a boy aged 5-17 years in good health and CMV-seronegative.

The V and J genes are TRBV6-4 and TRBJ2-3; weak D call: TRBD2 (5 bases). From germline, CDR1 is MRHNA and CDR2 SNTAGT. Between the trimmed V and J ends, which lost 5 bases and 0 bases, there was a span of 12 bases. The CDR3 sequence is 15 residues long. DNA for the CDR3: TGTGCCAGCAGTCTGGGAGATTCTAGCACAGATACGCAGTATTTT. Translating gives CASSLGDSSTDTQYF.

This clone was seen only a few times. The V gene is TRBV6-4, the J gene TRBJ2-2; D is uncertain. The CDR3 length is 13 residues. Trimming cost V 2 bases and J 3 bases, with 4 bases left between them. Germline assignment: CDR1 MRHNA and CDR2 SNTAGT. Here the CDR3 reads CASSDTDTGELFF. CDR3 sequence (DNA): TGTGCCAGCAGTGACACAGACACCGGGGAGCTGTTTTTT.

The chain uses TRBV5-6 and TRBJ1-4, with D uncertain. Trimming took off 2 bases at V and 8 bases at J, with 10 bases between the two ends. Germline CDR1 SGHDT, CDR2 YYEEEE. This CDR3 has 13 amino acids. CDR3 sequence: CASSLSGGEKLFF. CDR3 coding DNA: TGTGCCAGCAGCTTATCCGGAGGGGAAAAACTGTTTTTT.

This clone was detected only once. The chain joins TRBV7-2 to TRBJ1-2; D is perhaps TRBD1 (6 bases). The germline CDR1 and CDR2 sequences are SGHTA and FQGNSA. CDR3 length equals 14 residues. The V end lost 3 bases, the J end lost 1 base, and 9 bases lay between the germline ends. CDR3 residues: CASSFDRSNYGYTF. The CDR3 DNA is TGTGCCAGCAGCTTCGACAGGAGTAACTATGGCTACACCTTC.

The rearrangement joins TRBV6-5 to TRBJ1-2; 9 nucleotides match TRBD1. The CDR3 spans 15 residues. Trimming took 6 bases from V and 0 from J; bases not matched to a gene: 5. The V gene's germline CDR1 is MNHEY and CDR2 SVGAGI. The CDR3, as DNA: TGTGCCAGCAGCGCGGACAGGGGAGCTAACTATGGCTACACCTTC. This gives the protein CASSADRGANYGYTF.

The chain combines TRBV2 with TRBJ2-1; 9 bases fit TRBD1. With V trimmed by 3 bases and J by 12 bases, 18 bases remained unmatched. Germline V gives CDR1 SNHLY, CDR2 FYNNEI. This CDR3 is 17 amino acids long. The CDR3 loop is CASSDRHPGQGQIGQFF. CDR3 in DNA: TGTGCCAGCAGTGATAGACACCCGGGACAGGGTCAGATAGGGCAGTTCTTC.

The rearrangement links TRBV7-8 to TRBJ2-7; 8 positions match TRBD1. V lost 5 bases, J lost 6 bases, and 3 bases stayed unmatched. Germline assignment: CDR1 SGHVS and CDR2 FQNEAQ. The CDR3 spans 12 residues. In DNA, the CDR3 is TGTGCCAGCAGCCCGACAGGGGTCGAGCAGTACTTC. Its translation: CASSPTGVEQYF.

The gene calls are TRBV6-1 and TRBJ1-2, with TRBD1 matching 7 bases. The CDR3 is 15 amino acids. Unmatched junction bases numbered 5, after V lost 2 bases and J lost 2 bases. The germline gives CDR1 MNHNS, CDR2 SASEGT. The CDR3: CASSERDSGNYGYTF. CDR3 nucleotide sequence: TGTGCCAGCAGTGAAAGGGACAGTGGAAACTATGGCTACACCTTC.

This clone has just one count. The chain recombines TRBV11-1 with TRBJ2-3, with 7 bases aligning to TRBD2. The ends lost 3 bases at V and 5 bases at J; junction bases unmatched: 5. This CDR3 is 14 amino acids long. CDR1 and CDR2 (germline): SGHAT, FQDESV (reference sequence). For the CDR3, the DNA is TGTGCCAGCAGCTTGACTAGCTGGAGAGATACGCAGTATTTT. This encodes CASSLTSWRDTQYF.

This sequence joins TRBV28 and TRBJ1-5; 9 bases match TRBD1. The CDR3 has 16 amino acids. Looked up from germline, CDR1 is MDHEN and CDR2 is SYDVKM. With 5 bases clipped from V and 4 bases from J, the junction kept 9 bases outside the gene matches. The CDR3 reads CASSTPGQGENQPQHF. CDR3 DNA: TGTGCCAGCAGTACCCCGGGACAGGGTGAGAATCAGCCCCAGCATTTT.

The CDR3 protein is CASSFSADRLYGYTF. CDR3 sequence (DNA): TGTGCCAGCAGCTTCTCGGCCGACAGGCTCTATGGCTACACCTTC. V gene TRBV7-2 combines with J gene TRBJ1-2, with D possibly TRBD1 on 6 matching bases. CDR1 is SGHTA, CDR2 FQGNSA, per germline. The CDR3 totals 15 residues. The V end lost 3 bases, the J end lost 4 bases, and 15 bases lay between the germline ends.

The chain couples TRBV6-5 to TRBJ1-2, with D unresolved. V was shortened by 6 bases and J by 9 bases, with 20 bases between the two germline ends. Per the germline V gene, CDR1 is MNHEY and CDR2 is SVGAGI. The CDR3 has 14 residues. The CDR3 reads CASRGRRTSQRYTF. The DNA of the CDR3 is TGTGCCAGCAGGGGGAGGAGGACCTCCCAACGCTACACCTTC.

The chain is built from TRBV28 and TRBJ2-7; 8 nucleotides line up with TRBD2. V lost 1 base to trimming and J lost 2 bases; unmatched junction nucleotides: 4. The germline CDR1 and CDR2 sequences are MDHEN and SYDVKM. This CDR3 contains 15 residues. Here the CDR3 DNA reads TGTGCCAGCAGTTTATTCACTAGCGGAACCTACGAGCAGTACTTC. Amino acids: CASSLFTSGTYEQYF. Full variable domain (missing parts from reference TRBV28 and TRBJ2-7): DVKVTQSSRYLVKRTGEKVFLECVQDMDHENMFWYRQDPGLGLRLIYFSYDVKMKEKGDIPEGYSVSREKKERFSLILESASTNQTSMYLCASSLFTSGTYEQYFGPGTRLTVT.

The chain couples TRBV4-1 to TRBJ1-2; 8 nucleotides match TRBD1. CDR1 is MGHRA and CDR2 is YSYEKL in the germline V gene. This CDR3 region has 17 residues. V dropped 0 bases and J dropped 6; count of bases not matched to a gene: 12. The CDR3, as DNA: TGCGCCAGCAGCCAAGAACTCAAGACAGGGGAAGAAAATGGCTACACCTTC. This codes for CASSQELKTGEENGYTF.

This chain uses TRBV25-1 with TRBJ2-3; 9 nucleotides match TRBD2. Losses at the gene ends were 10 bases for V and 2 bases for J; bases not matched to a gene: 10. Per the germline V gene, CDR1 is MGHDK and CDR2 is SYGVNS. This CDR3 has 15 amino acids. CDR3 nucleotide sequence: TGTGCCACGGCCGTGGCGGGGGGGATCACAGATACGCAGTATTTT. Its translation: CATAVAGGITDTQYF.

V usage is TRBV23-1 and J usage is TRBJ2-3; 9 nucleotides line up with TRBD2. TRBV23-1 has ORF status, its function being uncertain. The CDR3 totals 15 residues. With 0 bases clipped from V and 10 bases from J, the junction kept 8 bases outside the gene matches. The CDR3 DNA follows: TGCGCCAGCAGTCAATCGGGGCGGGGGGGTGCTGCGCAGTATTTT. Its translation: CASSQSGRGGAAQYF.

The V call is TRBV5-6, the J call TRBJ2-7, with 7 bases that match TRBD2. The germline V gene has CDR1 SGHDT and CDR2 YYEEEE. The CDR3 extends over 15 amino acids. J was trimmed by 4 bases and V by 3 bases; bases with no gene match: 10. The CDR3 region is CASSSGTNLIYEQYF. DNA for the CDR3: TGTGCCAGCAGCTCCGGGACTAATCTAATATACGAGCAGTACTTC. The full variable domain, with the rest looked up from reference TRBV5-6 and TRBJ2-7, is DAGVTQSPTHLIKTRGQQVTLRCSPKSGHDTVSWYQQALGQGPQFIFQYYEEEERQRGNFPDRFSGHQFPNYSSELNVNALLLGDSALYLCASSSGTNLIYEQYFGPGTRLTVT.

The V and J genes are TRBV25-1 and TRBJ2-5, with TRBD2 matching over 8 bases. The CDR3 spans 14 residues. V gave up 1 base and J gave up 5 bases; unmatched junction bases: 3. CDR1 is MGHDK and CDR2 is SYGVNS in the germline V gene. The DNA for the CDR3 is TGTGCCAGCAGTGAATCGAGCGGGGGCGAGACCCAGTACTTC. It codes for CASSESSGGETQYF. Based on the CDR3 plus reference TRBV25-1 and TRBJ2-5, the full variable domain is EADIYQTPRYLVIGTGKKITLECSQTMGHDKMYWYQQDPGMELHLIHYSYGVNSTEKGDLSSESTVSRIRTEHFPLTLESARPSHTSQYLCASSESSGGETQYFGPGTRLLVL.

The genes are TRBV6-6 and TRBJ1-2; D gene uncertain. From germline, CDR1 is MNHNY and CDR2 SVGAGI (reference sequence). Trimming took 0 bases from V and 4 from J, leaving 15 bases between them. This CDR3 contains 16 residues. CDR3 sequence: CASSYSIIRESYGYTF. In DNA form, the CDR3 reads TGTGCCAGCAGTTACTCGATCATAAGGGAGTCCTATGGCTACACCTTC.

Of note for this clone: The junction differs from germline at one of its ends, possibly a read error. The V call is TRBV7-2, the J call TRBJ1-4; a weak D match, TRBD1 (6 bases). The CDR3 spans 11 residues. CDR1 is SGHTA and CDR2 is FQGNSA in the germline V gene. DNA for the CDR3: TGTGCCAGCAGCTTAGGGACAGAGATTATTTTT. It yields the protein CASSLGTEIIF. Full variable domain (missing parts from reference TRBV7-2 and TRBJ1-4): GAGVSQSPSNKVTEKGKDVELRCDPISGHTALYWYRQSLGQGLEFLIYFQGNSAPDKSGLPSDRFSAERTGGSVSTLTIQRTQQEDSAVYLCASSLGTEIIFGSGTQLSVL.

The chain joins TRBV29-1 to TRBJ2-5; 11 nucleotides agree with TRBD2. This CDR3 comprises 15 residues. Germline V CDR1 and CDR2: SQVTM, ANQGSEA. V was clipped by 4 bases and J by 3 bases; unmatched bases: 7. CDR3 coding DNA: TGCAGCGTTGGGAATCTAGCGGGGGGAGAAGAGACCCAGTACTTC. Translating it yields CSVGNLAGGEETQYF.